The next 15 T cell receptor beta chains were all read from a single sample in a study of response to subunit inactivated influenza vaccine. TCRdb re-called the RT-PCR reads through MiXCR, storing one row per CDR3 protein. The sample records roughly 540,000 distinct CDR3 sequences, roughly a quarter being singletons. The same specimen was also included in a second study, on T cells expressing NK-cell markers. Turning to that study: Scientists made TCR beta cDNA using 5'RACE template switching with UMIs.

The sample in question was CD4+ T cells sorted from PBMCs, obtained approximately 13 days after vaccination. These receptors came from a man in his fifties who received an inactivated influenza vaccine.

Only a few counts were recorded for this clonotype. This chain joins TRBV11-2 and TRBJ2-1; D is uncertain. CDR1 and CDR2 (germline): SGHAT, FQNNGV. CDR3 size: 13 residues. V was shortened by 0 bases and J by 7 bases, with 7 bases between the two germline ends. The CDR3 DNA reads TGTGCCAGCAGCTTAGATTCCGCGAATGAGCAGTTCTTC. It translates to CASSLDSANEQFF.

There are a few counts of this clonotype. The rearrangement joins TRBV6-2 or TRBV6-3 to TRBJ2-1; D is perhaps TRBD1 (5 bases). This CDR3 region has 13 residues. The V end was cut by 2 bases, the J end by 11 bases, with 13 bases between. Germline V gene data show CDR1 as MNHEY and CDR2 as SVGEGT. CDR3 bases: TGTGCCAGCAGTTACGGGGCGGAAAGGAAGCAGTTCTTC. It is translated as CASSYGAERKQFF.

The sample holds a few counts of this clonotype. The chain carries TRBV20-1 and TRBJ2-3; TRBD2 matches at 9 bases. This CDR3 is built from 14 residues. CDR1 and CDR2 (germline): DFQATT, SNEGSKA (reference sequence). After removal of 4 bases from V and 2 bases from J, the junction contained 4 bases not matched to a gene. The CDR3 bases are TGCAGTGCTAAGACTAGCGGAAACACAGATACGCAGTATTTT. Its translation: CSAKTSGNTDTQYF.

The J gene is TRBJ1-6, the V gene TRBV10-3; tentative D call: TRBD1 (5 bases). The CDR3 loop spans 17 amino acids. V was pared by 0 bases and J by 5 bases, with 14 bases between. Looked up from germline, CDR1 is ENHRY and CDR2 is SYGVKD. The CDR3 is CAISESTGPGHNSPLHF. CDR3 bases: TGTGCCATCAGTGAGTCTACGGGGCCTGGGCATAATTCACCCCTCCACTTT.

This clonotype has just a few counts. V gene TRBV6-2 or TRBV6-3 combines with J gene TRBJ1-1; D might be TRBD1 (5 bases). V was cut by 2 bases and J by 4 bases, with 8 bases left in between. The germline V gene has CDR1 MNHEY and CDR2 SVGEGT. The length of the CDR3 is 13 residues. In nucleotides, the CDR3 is TGTGCCAGCAGTTACACCAGGGCCACTGAAGCTTTCTTT. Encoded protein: CASSYTRATEAFF.

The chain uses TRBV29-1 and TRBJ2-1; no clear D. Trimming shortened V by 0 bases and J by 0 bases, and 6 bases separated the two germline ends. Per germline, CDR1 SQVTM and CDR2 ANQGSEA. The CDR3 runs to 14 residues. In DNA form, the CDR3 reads TGCAGCGTTGAAGAGGCAAGCTCCTACAATGAGCAGTTCTTC. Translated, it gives CSVEEASSYNEQFF.

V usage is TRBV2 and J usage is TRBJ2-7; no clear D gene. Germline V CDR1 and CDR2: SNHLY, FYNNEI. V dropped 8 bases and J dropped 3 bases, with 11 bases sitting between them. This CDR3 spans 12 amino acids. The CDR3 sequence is CASALENYEQYF. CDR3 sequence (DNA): TGTGCCAGCGCCCTCGAGAACTACGAGCAGTACTTC.

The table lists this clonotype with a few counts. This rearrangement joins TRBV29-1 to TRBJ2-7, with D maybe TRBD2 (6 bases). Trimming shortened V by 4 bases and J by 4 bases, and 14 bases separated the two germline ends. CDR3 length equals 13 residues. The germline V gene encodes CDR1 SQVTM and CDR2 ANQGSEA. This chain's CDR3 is CSVGWGRLYEQYF. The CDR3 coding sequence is TGCAGCGTTGGGTGGGGGAGGCTTTACGAGCAGTACTTC.

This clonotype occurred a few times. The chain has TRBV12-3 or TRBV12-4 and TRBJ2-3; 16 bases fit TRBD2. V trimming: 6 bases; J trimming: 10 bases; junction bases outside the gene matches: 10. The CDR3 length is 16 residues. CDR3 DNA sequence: TGTGCCAGCAGGGTCACCGGGACTAGCGGGGGGGCAGCGCAGTATTTT. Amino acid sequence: CASRVTGTSGGAAQYF.

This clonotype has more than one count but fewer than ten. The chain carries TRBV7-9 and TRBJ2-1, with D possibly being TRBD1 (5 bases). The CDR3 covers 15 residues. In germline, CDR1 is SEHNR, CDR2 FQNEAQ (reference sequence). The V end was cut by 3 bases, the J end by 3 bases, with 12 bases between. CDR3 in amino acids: CASSFWSQGYNEQFF. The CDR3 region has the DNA TGTGCCAGCAGCTTTTGGTCTCAGGGCTACAATGAGCAGTTCTTC.

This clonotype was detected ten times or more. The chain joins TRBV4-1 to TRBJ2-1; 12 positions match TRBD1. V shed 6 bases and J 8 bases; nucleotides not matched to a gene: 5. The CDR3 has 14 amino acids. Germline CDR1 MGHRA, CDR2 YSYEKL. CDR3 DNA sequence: TGCGCCAGCAGACGGGGACAGGGGGCCTATGAGCAGTTCTTC. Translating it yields CASRRGQGAYEQFF.

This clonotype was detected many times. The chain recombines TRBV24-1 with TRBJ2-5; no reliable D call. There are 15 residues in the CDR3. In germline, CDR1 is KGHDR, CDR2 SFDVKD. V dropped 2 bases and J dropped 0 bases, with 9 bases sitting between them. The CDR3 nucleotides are TGTGCCACCAGTGATTCCATGAGCTACCAAGAGACCCAGTACTTC. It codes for CATSDSMSYQETQYF.

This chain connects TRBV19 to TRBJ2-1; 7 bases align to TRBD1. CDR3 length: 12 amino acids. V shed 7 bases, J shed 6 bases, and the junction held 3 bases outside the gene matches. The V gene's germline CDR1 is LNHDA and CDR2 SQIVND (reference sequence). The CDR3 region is CASTDRANEQFF. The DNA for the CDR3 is TGTGCCAGTACCGACAGGGCCAATGAGCAGTTCTTC.

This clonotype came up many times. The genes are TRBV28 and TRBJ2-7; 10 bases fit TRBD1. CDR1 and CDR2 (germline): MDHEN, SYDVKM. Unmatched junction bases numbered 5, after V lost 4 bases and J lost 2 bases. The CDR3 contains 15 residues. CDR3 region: CASSSPGQGTYEQYF. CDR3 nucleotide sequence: TGTGCCAGCAGTTCGCCGGGACAGGGGACCTACGAGCAGTACTTC.

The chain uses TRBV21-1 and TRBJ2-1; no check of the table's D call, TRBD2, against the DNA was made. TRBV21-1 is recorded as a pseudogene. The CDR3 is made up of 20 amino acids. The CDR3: CASSKVLTRLAGGRNNEQFF. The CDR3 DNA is TGTGCCAGCAGCAAAGTCCTTACCAGACTAGCGGGGGGGCGGAACAATGAGCAGTTCTTC.